This T cell receptor beta chain was captured in a study of blood T cell repertoires in COVID-19. Study context: There were acute and convalescent COVID-19 samples, and they came from the United States, Italy and Spain. Sources were T cells, B-cell-depleted T cells, or PBMCs; the material itself was cDNA or gDNA.

Per the original methods: Nucleated cell number was recorded as an estimate derived from reference gene primer amplification. Profiled with immunoSEQ multiplex PCR; TCRdb holds only in-frame clones, not every one. The V and J calls and clone size come from that table; D and trimming were worked out from the DNA. The sample holds 84,000 or so clones, about 85% seen once. The receptor was isolated from a woman in her 70s with active or convalescent COVID-19. The sample taken for sequencing was peripheral blood.

The CDR3 DNA reads TGTGCCAGCAGCCACCAACAGAAGCAGTACTTC. It yields the protein CASSHQQKQYF. The chain has TRBV11-2 and TRBJ2-4; no clear D gene. Trimming pared 5 bases from V and 13 bases from J, leaving 12 bases between. The CDR3 consists of 11 residues. Per germline, CDR1 SGHAT and CDR2 FQNNGV.